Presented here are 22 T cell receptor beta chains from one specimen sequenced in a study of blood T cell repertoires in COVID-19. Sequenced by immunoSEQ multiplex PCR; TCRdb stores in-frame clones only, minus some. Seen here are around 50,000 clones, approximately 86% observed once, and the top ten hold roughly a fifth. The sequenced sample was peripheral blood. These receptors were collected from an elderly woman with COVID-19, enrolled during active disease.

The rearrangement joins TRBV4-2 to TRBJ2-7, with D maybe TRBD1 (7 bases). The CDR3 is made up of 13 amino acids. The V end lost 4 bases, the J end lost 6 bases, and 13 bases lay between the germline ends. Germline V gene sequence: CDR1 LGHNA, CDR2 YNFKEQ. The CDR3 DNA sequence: TGTGCCAGCAGCCCAGCAGGGGGGAGCGAGCAGTACTTC. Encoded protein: CASSPAGGSEQYF.

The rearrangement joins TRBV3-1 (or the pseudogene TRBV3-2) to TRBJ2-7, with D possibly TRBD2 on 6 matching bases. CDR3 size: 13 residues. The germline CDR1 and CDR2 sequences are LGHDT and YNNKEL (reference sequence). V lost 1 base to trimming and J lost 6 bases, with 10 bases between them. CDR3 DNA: TGTGCCAGCAGCCAAGGAGGAGGGAGCGAGCAGTACTTC. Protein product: CASSQGGGSEQYF.

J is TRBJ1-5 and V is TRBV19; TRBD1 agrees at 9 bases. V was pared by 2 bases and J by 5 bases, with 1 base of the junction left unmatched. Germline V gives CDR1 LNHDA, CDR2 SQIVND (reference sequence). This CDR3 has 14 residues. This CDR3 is CASSIRQGDQPQHF. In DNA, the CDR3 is TGTGCCAGTAGTATAAGACAGGGGGATCAGCCCCAGCATTTT.

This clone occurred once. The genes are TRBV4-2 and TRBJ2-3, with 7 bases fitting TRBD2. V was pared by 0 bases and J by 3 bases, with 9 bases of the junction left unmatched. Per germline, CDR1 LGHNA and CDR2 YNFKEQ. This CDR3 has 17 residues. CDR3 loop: CASSQDQGAGRTDTQYF. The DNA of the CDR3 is TGTGCCAGCAGCCAAGATCAAGGAGCGGGGCGGACAGATACGCAGTATTTT.

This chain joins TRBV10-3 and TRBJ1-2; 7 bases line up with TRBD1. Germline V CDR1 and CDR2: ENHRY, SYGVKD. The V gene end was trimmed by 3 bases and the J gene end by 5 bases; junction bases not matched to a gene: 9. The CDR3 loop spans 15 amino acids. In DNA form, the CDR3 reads TGTGCCATCAGTGAAGAACAGGGGAAGGGGTATGGCTACACCTTC. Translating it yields CAISEEQGKGYGYTF.

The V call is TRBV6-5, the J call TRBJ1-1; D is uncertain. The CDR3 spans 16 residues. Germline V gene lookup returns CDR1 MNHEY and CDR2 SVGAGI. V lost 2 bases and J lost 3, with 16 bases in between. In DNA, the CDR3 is TGTGCCAGCAGTTACGTGGGAGTCACTGGGGACACTGAAGCTTTCTTT. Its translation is CASSYVGVTGDTEAFF.

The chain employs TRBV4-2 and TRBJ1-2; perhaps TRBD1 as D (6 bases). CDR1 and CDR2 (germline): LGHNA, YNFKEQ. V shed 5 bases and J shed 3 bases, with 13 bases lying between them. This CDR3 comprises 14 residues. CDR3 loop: CASSDTGFDYGYTF. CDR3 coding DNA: TGTGCCAGCAGCGATACAGGGTTTGACTATGGCTACACCTTC.

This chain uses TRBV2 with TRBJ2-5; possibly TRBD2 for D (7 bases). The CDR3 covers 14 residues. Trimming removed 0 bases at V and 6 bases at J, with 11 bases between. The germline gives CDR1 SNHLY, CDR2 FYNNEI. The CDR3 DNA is TGTGCCAGCAGTGAAGCGGGGGGGCGGAAGACCCAGTACTTC. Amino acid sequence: CASSEAGGRKTQYF. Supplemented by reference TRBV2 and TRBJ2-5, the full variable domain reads EPEVTQTPSHQVTQMGQEVILRCVPISNHLYFYWYRQILGQKVEFLVSFYNNEISEKSEIFDDQFSVERPDGSNFTLKIRSTKLEDSAMYFCASSEAGGRKTQYFGPGTRLLVL.

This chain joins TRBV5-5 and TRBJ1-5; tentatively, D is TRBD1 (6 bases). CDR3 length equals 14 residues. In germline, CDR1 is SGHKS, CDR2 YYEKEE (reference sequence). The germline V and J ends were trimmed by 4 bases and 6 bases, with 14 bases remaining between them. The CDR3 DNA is TGTGCCAGCAGCCGCGAGGGGGGGACTCAGCCCCAGCATTTT. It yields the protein CASSREGGTQPQHF.

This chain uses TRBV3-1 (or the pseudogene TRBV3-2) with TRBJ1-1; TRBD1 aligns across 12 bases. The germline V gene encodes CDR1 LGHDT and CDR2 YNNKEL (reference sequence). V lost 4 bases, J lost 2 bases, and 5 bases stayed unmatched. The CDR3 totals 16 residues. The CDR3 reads CASSPGTGGYNTEAFF. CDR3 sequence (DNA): TGTGCCAGCAGCCCCGGGACAGGGGGCTACAACACTGAAGCTTTCTTT.

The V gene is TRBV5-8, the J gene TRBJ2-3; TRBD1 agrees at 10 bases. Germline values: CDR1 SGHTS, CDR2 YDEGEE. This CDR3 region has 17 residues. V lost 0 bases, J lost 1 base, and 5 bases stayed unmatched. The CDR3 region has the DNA TGTGCCAGCAGCTTGGGACAGGGGGCGATTGGCACAGATACGCAGTATTTT. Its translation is CASSLGQGAIGTDTQYF.

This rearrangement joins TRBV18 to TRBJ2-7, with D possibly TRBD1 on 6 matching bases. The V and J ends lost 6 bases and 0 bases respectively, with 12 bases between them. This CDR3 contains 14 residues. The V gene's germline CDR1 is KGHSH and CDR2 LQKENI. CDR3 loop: CASSPDRNSYEQYF. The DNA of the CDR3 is TGTGCCAGCTCTCCCGACAGGAACTCCTACGAGCAGTACTTC.

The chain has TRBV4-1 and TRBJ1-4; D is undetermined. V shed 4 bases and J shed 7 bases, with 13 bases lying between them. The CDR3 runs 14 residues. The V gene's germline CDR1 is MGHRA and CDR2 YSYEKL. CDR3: CASSRMREGEKLFF. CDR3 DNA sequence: TGCGCCAGCAGCCGTATGAGGGAAGGTGAAAAACTGTTTTTT.

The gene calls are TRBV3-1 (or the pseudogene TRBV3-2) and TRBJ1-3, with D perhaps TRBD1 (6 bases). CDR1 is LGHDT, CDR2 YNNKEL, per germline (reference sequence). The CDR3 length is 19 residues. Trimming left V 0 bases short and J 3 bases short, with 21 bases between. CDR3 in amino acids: CASSQDPVNQGSGGNTIYF. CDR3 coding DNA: TGTGCCAGCAGCCAAGATCCCGTGAACCAGGGGAGTGGTGGAAACACCATATATTTT.

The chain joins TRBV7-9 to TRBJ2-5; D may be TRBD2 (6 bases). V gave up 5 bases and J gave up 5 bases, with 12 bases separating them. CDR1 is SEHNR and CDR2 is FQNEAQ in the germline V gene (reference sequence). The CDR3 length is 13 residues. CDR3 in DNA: TGTGCCAGCAGCACCAGCGGGTCCGAGACCCAGTACTTC. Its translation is CASSTSGSETQYF.

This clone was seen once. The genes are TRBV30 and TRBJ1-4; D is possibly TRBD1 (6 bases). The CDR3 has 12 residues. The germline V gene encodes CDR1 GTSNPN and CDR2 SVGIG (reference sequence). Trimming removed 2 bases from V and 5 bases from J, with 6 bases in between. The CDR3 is CAWSTGNEKLFF. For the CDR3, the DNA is TGTGCCTGGAGTACAGGGAATGAAAAACTGTTTTTT. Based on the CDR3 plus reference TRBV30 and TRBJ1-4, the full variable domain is SQTIHQWPATLVQPVGSPLSLECTVEGTSNPNLYWYRQAAGRGLQLLFYSVGIGQISSEVPQNLSASRPQDRQFILSSKKLLLSDSGFYLCAWSTGNEKLFFGSGTQLSVL.

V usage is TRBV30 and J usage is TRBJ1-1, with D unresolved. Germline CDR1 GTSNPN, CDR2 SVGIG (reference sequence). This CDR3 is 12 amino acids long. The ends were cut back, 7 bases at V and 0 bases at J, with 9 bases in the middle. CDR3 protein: CAFTPMNTEAFF. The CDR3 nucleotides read TGTGCCTTCACACCCATGAACACTGAAGCTTTCTTT.

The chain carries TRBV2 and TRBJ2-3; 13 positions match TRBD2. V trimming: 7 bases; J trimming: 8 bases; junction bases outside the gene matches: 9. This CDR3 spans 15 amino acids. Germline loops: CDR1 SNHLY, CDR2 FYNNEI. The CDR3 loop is CASNQLAGGVGTQYF. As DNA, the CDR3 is TGTGCCAGCAACCAACTAGCGGGGGGGGTCGGTACGCAGTATTTT.

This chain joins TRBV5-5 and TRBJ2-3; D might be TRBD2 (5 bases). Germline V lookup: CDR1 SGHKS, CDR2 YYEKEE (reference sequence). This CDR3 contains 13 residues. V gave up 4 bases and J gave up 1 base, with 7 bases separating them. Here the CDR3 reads CASSLGGTDTQYF. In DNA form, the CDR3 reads TGTGCCAGCAGCCTCGGGGGCACAGATACGCAGTATTTT.

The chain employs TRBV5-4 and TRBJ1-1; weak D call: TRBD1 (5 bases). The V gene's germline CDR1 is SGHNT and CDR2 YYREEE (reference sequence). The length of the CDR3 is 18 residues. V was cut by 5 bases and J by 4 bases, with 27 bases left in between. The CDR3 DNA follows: TGTGCCAGCAGTCGCCGCTTGGGGCAAGGGGTATATGGCACTGAAGCTTTCTTT. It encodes CASSRRLGQGVYGTEAFF. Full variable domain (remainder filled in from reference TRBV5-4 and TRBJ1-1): ETGVTQSPTHLIKTRGQQVTLRCSSQSGHNTVSWYQQALGQGPQFIFQYYREEENGRGNFPPRFSGLQFPNYSSELNVNALELDDSALYLCASSRRLGQGVYGTEAFFGQGTRLTVV.

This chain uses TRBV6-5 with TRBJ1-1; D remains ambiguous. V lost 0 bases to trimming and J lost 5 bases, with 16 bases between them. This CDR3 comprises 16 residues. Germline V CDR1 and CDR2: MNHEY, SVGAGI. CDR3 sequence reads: CASSYSRRPGETEAFF. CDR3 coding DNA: TGTGCCAGCAGTTACTCCAGGCGGCCGGGAGAGACTGAAGCTTTCTTT.

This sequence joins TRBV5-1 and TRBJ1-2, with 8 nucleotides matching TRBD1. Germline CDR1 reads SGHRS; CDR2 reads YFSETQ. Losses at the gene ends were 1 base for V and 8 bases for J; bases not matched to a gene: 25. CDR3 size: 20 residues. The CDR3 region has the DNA TGCGCCAGCAGCTTGTCGATCGCTGCTGGAACCGGGACAGGCCTCGGGGGCTACACCTTC. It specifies CASSLSIAAGTGTGLGGYTF.